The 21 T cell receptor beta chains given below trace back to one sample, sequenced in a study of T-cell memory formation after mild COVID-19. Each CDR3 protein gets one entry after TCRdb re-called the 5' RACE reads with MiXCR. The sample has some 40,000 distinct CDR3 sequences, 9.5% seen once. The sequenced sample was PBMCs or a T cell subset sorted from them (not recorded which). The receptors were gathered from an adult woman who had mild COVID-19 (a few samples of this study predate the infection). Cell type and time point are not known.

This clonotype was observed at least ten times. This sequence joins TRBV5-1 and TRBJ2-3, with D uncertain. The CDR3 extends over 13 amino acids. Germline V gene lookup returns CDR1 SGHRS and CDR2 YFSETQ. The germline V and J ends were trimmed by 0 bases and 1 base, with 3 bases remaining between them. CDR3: CASSLGGTDTQYF. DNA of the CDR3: TGCGCCAGCAGCTTGGGGGGCACAGATACGCAGTATTTT.

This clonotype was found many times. The CDR3 sequence: CASSRQGAINEQYF. CDR3 in DNA: TGTGCCAGCAGCCGACAGGGGGCCATTAATGAGCAGTACTTC. The chain employs TRBV2 and TRBJ2-7; 10 bases match TRBD1. After removal of 6 bases from V and 7 bases from J, the junction contained 9 bases not matched to a gene. The germline V gene has CDR1 SNHLY and CDR2 FYNNEI. The CDR3 has 14 residues.

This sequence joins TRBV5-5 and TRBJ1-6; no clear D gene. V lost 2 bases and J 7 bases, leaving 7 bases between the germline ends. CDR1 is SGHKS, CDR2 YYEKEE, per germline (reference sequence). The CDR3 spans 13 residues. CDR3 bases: TGTGCCAGCAGCTTCAGGAGCAATTCACCCCTCCACTTT. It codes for CASSFRSNSPLHF.

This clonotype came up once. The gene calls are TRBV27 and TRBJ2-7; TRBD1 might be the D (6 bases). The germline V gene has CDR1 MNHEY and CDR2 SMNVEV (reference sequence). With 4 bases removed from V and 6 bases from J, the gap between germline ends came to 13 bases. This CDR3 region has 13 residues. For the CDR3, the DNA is TGTGCCAGCAGTTATCGCCGGGACACCGAGCAGTACTTC. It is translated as CASSYRRDTEQYF.

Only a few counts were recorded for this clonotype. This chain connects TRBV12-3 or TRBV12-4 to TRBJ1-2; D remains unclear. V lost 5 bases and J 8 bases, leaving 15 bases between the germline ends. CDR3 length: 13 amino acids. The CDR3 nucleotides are TGTGCCAGCAGTCCTCGCCCTGGCGGAGGCTACACCTTC. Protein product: CASSPRPGGGYTF.

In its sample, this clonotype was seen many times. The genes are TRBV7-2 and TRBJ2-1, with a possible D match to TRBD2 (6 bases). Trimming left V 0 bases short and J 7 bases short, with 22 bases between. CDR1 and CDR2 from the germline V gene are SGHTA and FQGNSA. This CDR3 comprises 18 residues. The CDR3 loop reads CASSLAGGARGIWNEQFF. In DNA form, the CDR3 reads TGTGCCAGCAGCTTAGCGGGCGGGGCCCGAGGGATCTGGAATGAGCAGTTCTTC.

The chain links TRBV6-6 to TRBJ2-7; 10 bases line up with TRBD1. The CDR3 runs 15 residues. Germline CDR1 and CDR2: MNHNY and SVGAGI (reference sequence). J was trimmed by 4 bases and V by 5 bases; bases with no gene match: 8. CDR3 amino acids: CASSTPGQGRYEQYF. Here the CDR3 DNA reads TGTGCCAGCAGTACTCCGGGACAGGGGAGGTACGAGCAGTACTTC.

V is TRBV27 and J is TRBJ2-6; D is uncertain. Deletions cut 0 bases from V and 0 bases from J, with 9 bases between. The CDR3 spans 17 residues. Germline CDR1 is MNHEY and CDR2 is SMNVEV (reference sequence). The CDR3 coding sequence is TGTGCCAGCAGTTTATCATTTAGTCCCTCTGGGGCCAACGTCCTGACTTTC. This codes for CASSLSFSPSGANVLTF.

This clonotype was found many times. CDR3 nucleotide sequence: TGTGCCACCAGCAAACAGCTCTCTGGGGCCAACGTCCTGACTTTC. The encoded protein is CATSKQLSGANVLTF. The rearrangement uses TRBV15 and TRBJ2-6; the D is unclear. This CDR3 region has 15 residues. Trimming took off 4 bases at V and 0 bases at J, with 7 bases between the two ends. From germline, CDR1 is LNHNV and CDR2 YYDKDF (reference sequence).

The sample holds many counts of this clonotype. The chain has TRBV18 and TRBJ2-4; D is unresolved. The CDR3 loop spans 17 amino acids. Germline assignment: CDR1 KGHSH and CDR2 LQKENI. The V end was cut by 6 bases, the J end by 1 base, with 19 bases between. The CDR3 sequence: CASSIRVYPEAKNIQYF. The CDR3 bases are TGTGCCAGCTCCATCCGGGTCTACCCAGAGGCCAAAAACATTCAGTACTTC.

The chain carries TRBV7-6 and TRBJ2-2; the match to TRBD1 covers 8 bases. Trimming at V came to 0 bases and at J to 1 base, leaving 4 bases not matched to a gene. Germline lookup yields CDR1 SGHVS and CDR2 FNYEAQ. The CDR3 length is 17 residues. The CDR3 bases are TGTGCCAGCAGCTTAGCCCGACAGGGGTTGAACACCGGGGAGCTGTTTTTT. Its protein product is CASSLARQGLNTGELFF.

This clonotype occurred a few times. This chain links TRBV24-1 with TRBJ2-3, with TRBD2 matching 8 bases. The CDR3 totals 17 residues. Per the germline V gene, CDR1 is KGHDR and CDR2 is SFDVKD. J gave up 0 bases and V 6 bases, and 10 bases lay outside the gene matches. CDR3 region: CATSLGWVAGSTDTQYF. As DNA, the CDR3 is TGTGCCACCAGTCTTGGGTGGGTAGCGGGGAGCACAGATACGCAGTATTTT.

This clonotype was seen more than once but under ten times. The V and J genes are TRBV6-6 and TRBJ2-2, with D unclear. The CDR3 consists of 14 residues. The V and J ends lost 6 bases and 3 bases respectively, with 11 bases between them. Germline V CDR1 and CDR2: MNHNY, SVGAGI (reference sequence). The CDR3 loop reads CASSPLGYTGELFF. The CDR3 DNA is TGTGCCAGCAGCCCCCTCGGGTACACCGGGGAGCTGTTTTTT.

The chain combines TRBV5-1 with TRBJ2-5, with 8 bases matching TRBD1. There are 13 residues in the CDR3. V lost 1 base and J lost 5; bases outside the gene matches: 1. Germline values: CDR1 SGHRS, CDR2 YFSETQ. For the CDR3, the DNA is TGCGCCAGCAGCTTGCACAGGGGGGAGACCCAGTACTTC. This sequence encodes CASSLHRGETQYF.

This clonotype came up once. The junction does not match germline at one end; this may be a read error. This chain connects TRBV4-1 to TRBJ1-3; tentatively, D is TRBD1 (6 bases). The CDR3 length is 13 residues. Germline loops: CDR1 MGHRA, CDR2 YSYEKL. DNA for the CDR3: TGCGCCAGCATCCAAGGCAGGGGAGACACCATATATTTT. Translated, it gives CASIQGRGDTIYF.

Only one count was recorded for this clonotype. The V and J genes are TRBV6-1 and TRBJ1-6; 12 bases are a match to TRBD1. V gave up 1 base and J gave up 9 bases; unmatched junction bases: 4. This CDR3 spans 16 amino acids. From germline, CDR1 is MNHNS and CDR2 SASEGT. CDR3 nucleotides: TGTGCCAGCAGTGAAGAAACGGGACAGGGGGCTTCACCCCTCCACTTT. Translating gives CASSEETGQGASPLHF.

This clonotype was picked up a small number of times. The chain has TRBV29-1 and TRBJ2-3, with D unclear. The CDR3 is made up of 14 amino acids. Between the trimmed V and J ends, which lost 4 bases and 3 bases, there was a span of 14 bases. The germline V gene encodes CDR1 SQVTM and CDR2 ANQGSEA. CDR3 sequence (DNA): TGCAGCGTTGCAGTTAGGTTGGGGACAGATACGCAGTATTTT. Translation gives CSVAVRLGTDTQYF.

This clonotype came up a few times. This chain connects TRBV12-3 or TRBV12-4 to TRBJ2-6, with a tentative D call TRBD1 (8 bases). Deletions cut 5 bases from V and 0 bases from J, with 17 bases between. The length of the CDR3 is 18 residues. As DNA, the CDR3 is TGTGCCAGCAGTCCCAGGACAGGGAGGGGCTCTGGGGCCAACGTCCTGACTTTC. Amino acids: CASSPRTGRGSGANVLTF.

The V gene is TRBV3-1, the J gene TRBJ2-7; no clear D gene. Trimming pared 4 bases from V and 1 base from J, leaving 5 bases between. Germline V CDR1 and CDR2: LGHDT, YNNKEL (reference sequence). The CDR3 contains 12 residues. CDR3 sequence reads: CASSRTSYEQYF. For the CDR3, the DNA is TGTGCCAGCAGCCGTACTTCCTACGAGCAGTACTTC.

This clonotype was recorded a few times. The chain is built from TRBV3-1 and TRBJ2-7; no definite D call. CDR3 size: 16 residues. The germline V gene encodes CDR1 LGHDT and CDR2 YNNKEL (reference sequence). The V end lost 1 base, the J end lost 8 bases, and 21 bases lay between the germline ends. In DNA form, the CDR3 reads TGTGCCAGCAGCCAAGCCTGGGTGAGCGAGGCCTGGCAGCAGTACTTC. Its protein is CASSQAWVSEAWQQYF.

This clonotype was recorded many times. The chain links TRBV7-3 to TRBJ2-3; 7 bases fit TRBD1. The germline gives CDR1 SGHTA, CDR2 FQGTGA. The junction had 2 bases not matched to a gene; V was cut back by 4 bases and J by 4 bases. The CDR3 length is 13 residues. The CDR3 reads CASSSQGPDTQYF. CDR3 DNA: TGTGCCAGCAGCTCACAGGGGCCAGATACGCAGTATTTT.